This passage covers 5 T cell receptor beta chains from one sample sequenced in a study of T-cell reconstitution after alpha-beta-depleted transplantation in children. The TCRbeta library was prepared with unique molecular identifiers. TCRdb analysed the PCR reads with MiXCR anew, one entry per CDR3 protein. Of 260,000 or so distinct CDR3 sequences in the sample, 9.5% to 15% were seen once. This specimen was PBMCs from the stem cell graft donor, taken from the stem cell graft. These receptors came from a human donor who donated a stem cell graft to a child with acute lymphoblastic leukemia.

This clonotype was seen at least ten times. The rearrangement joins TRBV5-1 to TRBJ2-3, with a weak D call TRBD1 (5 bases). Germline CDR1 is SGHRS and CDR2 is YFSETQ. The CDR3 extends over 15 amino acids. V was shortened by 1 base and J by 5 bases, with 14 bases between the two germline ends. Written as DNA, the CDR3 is TGCGCCAGCAGCTTGAATATTGGGGCCCGAGATACGCAGTATTTT. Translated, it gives CASSLNIGARDTQYF.

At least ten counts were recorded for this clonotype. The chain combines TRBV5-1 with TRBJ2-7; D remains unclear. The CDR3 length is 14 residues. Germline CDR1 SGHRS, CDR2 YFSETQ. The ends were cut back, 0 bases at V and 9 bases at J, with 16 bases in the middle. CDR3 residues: CASSLAPGGSRQYF. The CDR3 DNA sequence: TGCGCCAGCAGCTTGGCCCCGGGCGGCTCCAGGCAGTACTTC.

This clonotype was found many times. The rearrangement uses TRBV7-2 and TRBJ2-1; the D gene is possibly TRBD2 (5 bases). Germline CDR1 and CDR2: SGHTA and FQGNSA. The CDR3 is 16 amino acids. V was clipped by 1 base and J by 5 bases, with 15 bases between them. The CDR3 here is CASSLEFGGPNNEQFF. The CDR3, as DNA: TGTGCCAGCAGCTTAGAATTCGGCGGGCCAAACAATGAGCAGTTCTTC.

The CDR3 reads CASSSQAGANVLTF. As DNA, the CDR3 is TGTGCCAGCAGTAGCCAAGCCGGGGCCAACGTCCTGACTTTC. This chain uses TRBV7-2 with TRBJ2-6; D is unresolved. The germline V gene has CDR1 SGHTA and CDR2 FQGNSA. Trimming removed 6 bases at V and 4 bases at J, with 10 bases between. The CDR3 loop spans 14 amino acids. Using reference TRBV7-2 and TRBJ2-6 for the parts outside the CDR3, the full variable domain is GAGVSQSPSNKVTEKGKDVELRCDPISGHTALYWYRQSLGQGLEFLIYFQGNSAPDKSGLPSDRFSAERTGGSVSTLTIQRTQQEDSAVYLCASSSQAGANVLTFGAGSRLTVL.

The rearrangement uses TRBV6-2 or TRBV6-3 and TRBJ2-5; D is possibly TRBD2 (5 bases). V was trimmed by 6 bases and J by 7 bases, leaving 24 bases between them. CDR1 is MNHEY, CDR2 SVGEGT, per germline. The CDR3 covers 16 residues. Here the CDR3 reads CASSSSQPGRIVTQYF. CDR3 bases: TGTGCCAGCAGCTCTTCCCAACCGGGAAGAATAGTGACCCAGTACTTC.